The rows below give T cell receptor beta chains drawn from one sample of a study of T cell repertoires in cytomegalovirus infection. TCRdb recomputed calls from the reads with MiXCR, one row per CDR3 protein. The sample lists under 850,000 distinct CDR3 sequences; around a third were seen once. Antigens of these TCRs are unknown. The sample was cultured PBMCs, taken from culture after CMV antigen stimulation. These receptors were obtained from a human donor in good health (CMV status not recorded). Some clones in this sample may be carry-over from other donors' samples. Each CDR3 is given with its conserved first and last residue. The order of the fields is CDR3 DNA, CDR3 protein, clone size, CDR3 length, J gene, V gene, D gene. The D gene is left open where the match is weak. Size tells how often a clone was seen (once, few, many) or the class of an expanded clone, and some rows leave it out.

TGTGCCAGCTCACCGTACAGGGGCGCAGATACGCAGTATTTT CASSPYRGADTQYF NA 14 TRBJ2-3 TRBV18 TRBD1
TGTGCCATCAGGGGACTAGACACAGATACGCAGTATTTT CAIRGLDTDTQYF NA 13 TRBJ2-3 TRBV10-3 TRBD2
TGTGCCAGCAGTTTCATTCCGGGGGAGGGCTACACCTTC CASSFIPGEGYTF NA 13 TRBJ1-2 TRBV7-8 NA
TGTGCCAGCAGTCAACGGACAGGGTATGGCTACACCTTC CASSQRTGYGYTF NA 13 TRBJ1-2 TRBV6-5 TRBD1
TGCAGTGCTCAGACTAGCGGATACACAGATACGCAGTATTTT CSAQTSGYTDTQYF NA 14 TRBJ2-3 TRBV20-1 TRBD2
TGTGCCAGCACCGCCACCCTTCGCGGACCAGGGTACGAGCAGTACTTC CASTATLRGPGYEQYF many 16 TRBJ2-7 TRBV27 NA
TGTGCCAGCCCAGCCTCCGGGACTAGCGGGAGTGCCCACACAGATACGCAGTATTTT CASPASGTSGSAHTDTQYF NA 19 TRBJ2-3 TRBV6-5 TRBD2
TGTGCCAGCAGGCGTCTCTCGGGACTAGCGGTGCGTGTTGCCCCCGGAATGTACTTC CASRRLSGLAVRVAPGMYF few 19 TRBJ2-5 TRBV6-2/TRBV6-3 TRBD2
TGCGCCAGCAGCCAAGGACAGGGGAATAACTATGGCTACACCTTC CASSQGQGNNYGYTF many 15 TRBJ1-2 TRBV4-1 TRBD1
TGTGCCATTCGGACTCGTGCTGCCGGGGAGCTGTTTTTT CAIRTRAAGELFF NA 13 TRBJ2-2 TRBV6-2/TRBV6-3 NA
TGCAGTGCTAGAGATGGGGCGGGACACACAGATACGCAGTATTTT CSARDGAGHTDTQYF NA 15 TRBJ2-3 TRBV20-1 NA
TGTGCCAGCAGTTACTCCGGGGAAAATGCTTCACCCCTCCACTTT CASSYSGENASPLHF NA 15 TRBJ1-6 TRBV6-5 NA
TGTGCCAGCAGTCCAGGGGTGGTGAGAGAGACCCAGTACTTC CASSPGVVRETQYF NA 14 TRBJ2-5 TRBV6-5 NA
TGTGCCAGCAGCGCACTAGCGGGAGGCAGCGATGAGCAGTTCTTC CASSALAGGSDEQFF few 15 TRBJ2-1 TRBV9 TRBD2